This TCR beta chain comes out of a study of siplizumab effects on memory and regulatory T cells (dated by TCRdb to between 2018 and 2020). With respect to the entire study: The effect of the anti-CD2 antibody siplizumab on alloreactive T-cell subsets was examined in allogeneic mixed lymphocyte reactions constructed from human PBMCs.

Library preparation was by the immunoSEQ multiplex PCR assay. Approximately 10^5 TCR templates per sample were assayed by the deep sequencing platform. Genomic DNA extracted from sorted T cells was used for TCRbeta CDR3 sequencing. Turning to the authors' computational methods: The R programming language was used for clonal analysis of TCRbeta CDR3 data. Alloreactive CD4+ and CD8+ clones were identified by comparing unstimulated samples to CFSE-low samples taken after the reaction. Regulatory or non-regulatory origin of alloreactive CD4+ clones was assigned by matching sequences to the sorted unstimulated Treg and non-Treg repertoires. TCRdb limited this immuneACCESS table to in-frame rearrangements with V and J called. A share of clones is missing; checked studies link under half to unresolved V genes, and the rest is unexplained. The V and J calls and clone size are taken from that table; D and trimming were inferred from the DNA. In this sample the table shows about 82,000 clones, roughly 90% of which occur a single time. The top ten clonotypes cover roughly 1.4% of the sample.

Summary of the overall study and its limitations: Of the alloreactive CD4+ clones that could be mapped, the Treg-derived share averaged about 70% with siplizumab compared with approximately 30% in control reactions. Siplizumab significantly reduced the cumulative frequency of alloreactive sequences traceable to unstimulated CD4+ memory T cells. About 75-95% of proliferating CD4+ or CD8+ clones could not be given a naive or memory phenotype. Sequences below about 10^-5 frequency were poorly captured, so only a minor fraction of alloreactive clones could be mapped to unstimulated subsets. Greater diversity appeared to be present in unstimulated naive T cells than in memory T cells, and a substantial contribution to the alloresponse seemed to be made by naive cells. The suppressive function of proliferating Tregs from siplizumab cultures was not functionally confirmed.

Clipping removes 8 bases from V and 1 base from J, with 7 as the unmatched junction base count. Spanning cysteine to phenylalanine, the CDR3 consists of 13 amino acids. Kept here is only the CDR3 DNA, which spans 39 bases and is read in frame from base 1. CDR1 SQVTM and CDR2 ANQGSEA are derived from the germline V gene. To note about this clone: Its antigen remains unidentified. No much larger clone is present one base from it, and per-base qualities are unavailable.

Sorted unstimulated T cells and proliferating T cells recovered from mixed lymphocyte reactions were subjected to TCRbeta CDR3 sequencing. Fresh whole blood from nine to eleven HLA-typed healthy donors was used to isolate PBMCs. To map where alloreactive clones came from, unstimulated CD4+ regulatory T cells were FACS-sorted. The sequence is built from TRBV29-1 and TRBJ2-5, and 7 junction bases match TRBD2. This sequence was found in a human donor in good health. Material for sequencing was Tregs sorted from blood. DNA sequence: TGCAGCTATGCCGGGGGGTTCCAAGAGACCCAGTACTTC. It translates as CSYAGGFQETQYF.